This T cell receptor (beta chain) was identified in a study of a mutant IDH1 vaccine in newly diagnosed glioma. Overall study findings and caveats: Most patients, 93.3%, showed vaccine-induced immune responses.

The CDR3 totals 15 residues. Per germline, CDR1 SGHRS and CDR2 YFSETQ. V was trimmed by 4 bases and J by 1 base, leaving 11 bases between them. With respect to this clone: What it recognizes is unknown.

Time point given: week 5, during vaccination. One vaccine dose held 300 ug of mutant IDH1 20-mer peptide and came with topical imiquimod. Assay: immunoSEQ multiplex PCR; the TCRdb copy retains only in-frame clones and omits some. The table has 45,000 to 60,000 clones, over 75% seen once. This sequence originates from a man aged 45-65 years with glioma. Material: PBMCs, obtained from a glioma patient whose treatment included an IDH1 peptide vaccine. J is TRBJ2-2 and V is TRBV5-1; D is possibly TRBD1 or TRBD2 (5 bases each). This CDR3 reads CASSPGTENTGELFF. CDR3 DNA: TGCGCCAGCAGCCCCGGGACCGAGAACACCGGGGAGCTGTTTTTT.